These 6 T cell receptor beta chains were sequenced from one sample in a study of blood T cells in healthy people across ages. Through a sample-barcoded 5' primer and a J-beta primer mix, a second PCR was run for roughly 7 to 11 cycles. One entry per CDR3 protein, called by TCRdb with MiXCR from the 5' RACE reads. The data show a few hundred thousand distinct CDR3 sequences, roughly half seen once. Sequences were obtained from blood. These receptors were collected from a man aged 60 to 69 in good health.

The chain has TRBV10-3 and TRBJ2-1; the D gene is possibly TRBD2 (6 bases). Germline V gene lookup returns CDR1 ENHRY and CDR2 SYGVKD. V dropped 6 bases and J dropped 10 bases, with 13 bases sitting between them. This CDR3 comprises 12 residues. CDR3 sequence: CAIRAAGTEQFF. In DNA form, the CDR3 reads TGTGCCATCAGGGCTGCGGGGACCGAGCAGTTCTTC.

This clonotype came up many times. This CDR3 is CASSRTGTVNTGELFF. Written as DNA, the CDR3 is TGTGCCAGCAGTCGCACCGGGACAGTGAACACCGGGGAGCTGTTTTTT. The chain couples TRBV6-5 to TRBJ2-2; 7 bases are shared with TRBD1. V lost 5 bases to trimming and J lost 1 base; unmatched junction nucleotides: 7. Germline V lookup: CDR1 MNHEY, CDR2 SVGAGI. CDR3 size: 16 residues.

This clonotype was detected once. A much larger clonotype is one base distant, so this may be a read error. The chain links TRBV20-1 to TRBJ2-3; tentatively, D is TRBD1 (5 bases). Germline assignment: CDR1 DFQATT and CDR2 SNEGSKA (reference sequence). The CDR3 loop spans 14 amino acids. The germline V and J ends were trimmed by 1 base and 2 bases, with 10 bases remaining between them. As DNA, the CDR3 is TGCAGTGCTAGAGCGGCAGGGCCCACAGATACGCAGTATTTT. This encodes CSARAAGPTDTQYF.

The gene calls are TRBV12-3 or TRBV12-4 and TRBJ1-6; TRBD1 is a possible D gene (6 bases). Trimming stripped 1 base from V and 8 bases from J, with 12 bases between. The CDR3 contains 15 residues. The CDR3 sequence: CASSLEGGADSPLHF. The CDR3 coding sequence is TGTGCCAGCAGTTTAGAGGGGGGCGCGGATTCACCCCTCCACTTT.

The chain couples TRBV5-4 to TRBJ2-1; tentative D call: TRBD2 (6 bases). V was shortened by 1 base and J by 0 bases, with 14 bases between the two germline ends. Germline lookup yields CDR1 SGHNT and CDR2 YYREEE (reference sequence). This CDR3 has 17 residues. In nucleotides, the CDR3 is TGTGCCAGCAGCTTGTTTCGCGGAGGGGACTCCTACAATGAGCAGTTCTTC. This sequence encodes CASSLFRGGDSYNEQFF.

About this clonotype: At one boundary the junction diverges from the germline segment, which might be a read error. This rearrangement joins TRBV20-1 to TRBJ2-3; maybe TRBD1 (5 bases). The CDR3 runs 14 residues. Per the germline V gene, CDR1 is DFQATT and CDR2 is SNEGSKA (reference sequence). The CDR3 loop is CSASLVPSTDMQYF. In DNA, the CDR3 is TGCAGTGCTAGCCTAGTCCCTTCGACAGATATGCAGTATTTT.